These 29 T cell receptor beta chains were sequenced from one sample in a study of OX40 agonist ivuxolimab in advanced cancers. Method: immunoSEQ multiplex PCR; TCRdb's copy keeps in-frame clones and lacks some. The sample includes 50,000 to 85,000 clones, roughly 90% of them seen just once. The sample consisted of CD4+ or CD8+ T cells sorted from blood, taken in a trial of the OX40 agonist ivuxolimab. The source is an adult with an advanced solid tumor such as melanoma, head and neck, liver or kidney cancer.

The rearrangement joins TRBV10-3 to TRBJ2-1; 10 nucleotides line up with TRBD2. This CDR3 comprises 20 residues. Germline values: CDR1 ENHRY, CDR2 SYGVKD. V lost 0 bases, J lost 2 bases, and 13 bases stayed unmatched. CDR3 amino acids: CAISESGAGGAFKAYNEQFF. The CDR3 DNA follows: TGTGCCATCAGTGAGTCCGGAGCGGGGGGGGCCTTTAAAGCCTACAATGAGCAGTTCTTC.

The chain carries TRBV25-1 and TRBJ1-2, with 8 bases that match TRBD1. This CDR3 is built from 15 residues. Germline CDR1 MGHDK, CDR2 SYGVNS. The J segment lost 8 bases and the V segment lost 6 bases, leaving 14 bases of the junction unmatched. CDR3 coding DNA: TGTGCCAGCAGCAGGGAGGTGCAGGGGGCGGGGGGCTACACCTTC. Its protein is CASSREVQGAGGYTF.

This clone was counted once. This chain joins TRBV28 and TRBJ1-3; 7 bases align to TRBD1. The CDR3 contains 15 residues. Losses at the gene ends were 6 bases for V and 1 base for J; bases not matched to a gene: 6. Per germline, CDR1 MDHEN and CDR2 SYDVKM. CDR3 in amino acids: CASRPTGSSGNTIYF. The CDR3 DNA sequence: TGTGCCAGCAGGCCGACAGGGAGTTCTGGAAACACCATATATTTT.

The V gene is TRBV7-9, the J gene TRBJ1-2, with TRBD1 as a possible D gene (5 bases). The CDR3 is 14 residues long. V was shortened by 5 bases and J by 3 bases, with 13 bases between the two germline ends. Germline CDR1 reads SEHNR; CDR2 reads FQNEAQ (reference sequence). DNA of the CDR3: TGTGCCAGCAGCCCCCTCGGGGGGGACTATGGCTACACCTTC. This codes for CASSPLGGDYGYTF.

The chain couples TRBV28 to TRBJ2-3; D may be TRBD2 (5 bases). In germline, CDR1 is MDHEN, CDR2 SYDVKM. V was clipped by 8 bases and J by 10 bases, with 16 bases between them. The CDR3 extends over 12 amino acids. Written as DNA, the CDR3 is TGTGCCAGCGGTGAGGGAGCCTCCTCGCAGTATTTT. This translates into CASGEGASSQYF.

The CDR3, as DNA: TGTGCCAGCAGTGGGACAGGGGGAACCGAGCAGTACTTC. This encodes CASSGTGGTEQYF. The chain is built from TRBV6-4 and TRBJ2-7; 10 nucleotides agree with TRBD1. V lost 4 bases and J lost 6; bases outside the gene matches: 3. This CDR3 region has 13 residues. Per germline, CDR1 MRHNA and CDR2 SNTAGT.

The chain links TRBV6-5 to TRBJ1-3; D remains unclear. V dropped 2 bases and J dropped 4 bases, with 12 bases sitting between them. Germline assignment: CDR1 MNHEY and CDR2 SVGAGI. The CDR3 is made up of 15 amino acids. CDR3 loop: CASSYESTRGNTIYF. CDR3 nucleotides: TGTGCCAGCAGTTACGAGTCGACTCGGGGAAACACCATATATTTT.

This chain links TRBV7-3 with TRBJ1-5; no clear D gene. The germline CDR1 and CDR2 sequences are SGHTA and FQGTGA. V was trimmed by 2 bases and J by 2 bases, leaving 7 bases between them. The CDR3 runs to 14 residues. CDR3 DNA sequence: TGTGCCAGCAGCTTAGAAGCTGGCAATCAGCCCCAGCATTTT. It encodes CASSLEAGNQPQHF.

This chain links TRBV9 with TRBJ2-3; perhaps TRBD2 as D (5 bases). Per the germline V gene, CDR1 is SGDLS and CDR2 is YYNGEE. This CDR3 comprises 15 residues. Trimming took off 4 bases at V and 5 bases at J, with 17 bases between the two ends. The CDR3 DNA follows: TGTGCCAGCAGCTCTCAGGAGAGGGCTTTAGATACGCAGTATTTT. This codes for CASSSQERALDTQYF.

This chain uses TRBV5-1 with TRBJ1-4, with D tentatively TRBD1 (6 bases). CDR3 length: 15 amino acids. V was clipped by 4 bases and J by 8 bases, with 18 bases between them. Germline V lookup: CDR1 SGHRS, CDR2 YFSETQ. DNA for the CDR3: TGCGCCAGCAGCCCGCTCCAGGGGTTAAAGGAAAAACTGTTTTTT. Its translation: CASSPLQGLKEKLFF.

The V gene is TRBV7-9, the J gene TRBJ1-2; TRBD1 is a possible D gene (6 bases). Trimming removed 5 bases at V and 10 bases at J, with 20 bases between. Germline V gives CDR1 SEHNR, CDR2 FQNEAQ (reference sequence). CDR3 length: 14 residues. The CDR3, as DNA: TGTGCCAGCAGCCCCGGGACACGGAGTCTCTCCTACACCTTC. Amino acid sequence: CASSPGTRSLSYTF.

The rearrangement joins TRBV7-2 to TRBJ2-5; D may be TRBD2 (6 bases). CDR1 SGHTA and CDR2 FQGNSA come from the germline V gene. This CDR3 comprises 16 residues. V lost 1 base, J lost 5 bases, and 17 bases lay in between. The chain's CDR3 is CASSLVSSGVGETQYF. The CDR3 DNA reads as TGTGCCAGCAGCTTAGTCTCGTCGGGGGTCGGGGAGACCCAGTACTTC.

This chain uses TRBV6-1 with TRBJ2-3; D is ambiguous. The germline CDR1 and CDR2 sequences are MNHNS and SASEGT. Trimming left V 3 bases short and J 4 bases short, with 11 bases between. This CDR3 region has 14 residues. The CDR3 coding sequence is TGTGCCAGCAGTGATGTGGGTGGGGCAGATACGCAGTATTTT. Translating it yields CASSDVGGADTQYF.

The chain carries TRBV18 and TRBJ2-1; D unresolved. In germline, CDR1 is KGHSH, CDR2 LQKENI. Trimming stripped 3 bases from V and 0 bases from J, with 12 bases between. The CDR3 loop spans 16 amino acids. DNA for the CDR3: TGTGCCAGCTCACCGGGGATTAGTGGCTCCTACAATGAGCAGTTCTTC. Its protein is CASSPGISGSYNEQFF. The full variable domain, with the rest looked up from reference TRBV18 and TRBJ2-1, is NAGVMQNPRHLVRRRGQEARLRCSPMKGHSHVYWYRQLPEEGLKFMVYLQKENIIDESGMPKERFSAEFPKEGPSILRIQQVVRGDSAAYFCASSPGISGSYNEQFFGPGTRLTVL.

This chain connects TRBV19 to TRBJ2-7; no reliable D call. V shed 6 bases and J shed 4 bases, with 19 bases lying between them. The germline gives CDR1 LNHDA, CDR2 SQIVND (reference sequence). This CDR3 contains 15 residues. The CDR3 DNA follows: TGTGCCAGTAGGGGGATGGACCGTCGCAAGTACGAGCAGTACTTC. Translation: CASRGMDRRKYEQYF.

This chain uses TRBV29-1 with TRBJ2-4; D unclear. The CDR3 is 14 amino acids. From germline, CDR1 is SQVTM and CDR2 ANQGSEA. V was pared by 2 bases and J by 4 bases, with 12 bases between. As DNA, the CDR3 is TGCAGCGTTGAACCTCCCGGCCCTAAAAACATTCAGTACTTC. Its translation: CSVEPPGPKNIQYF.

V and J are TRBV6-5 and TRBJ1-2; no reliable D call. Germline V CDR1 and CDR2: MNHEY, SVGAGI. The V end was cut by 7 bases, the J end by 6 bases, with 15 bases between. The CDR3 is 13 amino acids. The DNA of the CDR3 is TGTGCCAGCACACCTCGTGGGATAGATGGCTACACCTTC. Translating it yields CASTPRGIDGYTF.

The table lists this clone with a count of one. In DNA form, the CDR3 reads TGTTCAACAGCGTCCGGGCTTAAAGAGACCCAGTACTTC. As protein: CSTASGLKETQYF. The rearrangement joins TRBV6-1 to TRBJ2-5; no firm D call. The CDR3 is 13 residues long. Germline-derived CDR1 and CDR2 are MNHNS and SASEGT.

V usage is TRBV19 and J usage is TRBJ1-2; 8 bases agree with TRBD1. The CDR3 loop spans 15 amino acids. V shed 5 bases, J shed 6 bases, and the junction held 11 bases outside the gene matches. Per the germline V gene, CDR1 is LNHDA and CDR2 is SQIVND (reference sequence). The CDR3 nucleotides read TGTGCCAGTAGTCGCCAGGGGGCCATGTACGATGGCTACACCTTC. It translates to CASSRQGAMYDGYTF.

The chain carries TRBV21-1 and TRBJ2-1. TRBV21-1 is marked as a pseudogene. CDR3 length: 12 residues. The CDR3 reads CASCRVLNEQFF. The CDR3 DNA is TGTGCCAGCTGCAGGGTCCTCAATGAGCAGTTCTTC.

This chain uses TRBV30 with TRBJ1-1, with D uncertain. V was cut by 5 bases and J by 0 bases, with 19 bases left in between. Germline CDR1 and CDR2: GTSNPN and SVGIG (reference sequence). CDR3 size: 16 residues. The CDR3 region has the DNA TGTGCCTGGGGGAGGAGCGTAGGCCTCATGAACACTGAAGCTTTCTTT. Translating it yields CAWGRSVGLMNTEAFF.

The J gene is TRBJ2-3, the V gene TRBV6-6; unclear D gene. Trimming shortened V by 6 bases and J by 3 bases, and 10 bases separated the two germline ends. The CDR3 totals 13 residues. Germline-derived CDR1 and CDR2 are MNHNY and SVGAGI (reference sequence). CDR3 sequence reads: CASSERPTDTQYF. DNA for the CDR3: TGTGCCAGCAGCGAAAGACCAACAGATACGCAGTATTTT.

The chain combines TRBV28 with TRBJ1-3; no definite D call. V dropped 1 base and J dropped 0 bases, with 7 bases sitting between them. CDR3 size: 15 residues. Germline lookup yields CDR1 MDHEN and CDR2 SYDVKM. Written as DNA, the CDR3 is TGTGCCAGCAGTTTATCTCTAGTCTCTGGAAACACCATATATTTT. The encoded protein is CASSLSLVSGNTIYF.

This sequence joins TRBV7-2 and TRBJ1-5; no reliable D call. The CDR3 is 16 amino acids. CDR1 is SGHTA and CDR2 is FQGNSA in the germline V gene. V dropped 3 bases and J dropped 2 bases, with 14 bases sitting between them. CDR3 in DNA: TGTGCCAGCAGCTTTGACCGGGCCGGGGGCAATCAGCCCCAGCATTTT. Translation: CASSFDRAGGNQPQHF.

This clone has a single count. The chain combines TRBV7-8 with TRBJ2-7; D gene unclear. Germline V gene data show CDR1 as SGHVS and CDR2 as FQNEAQ. CDR3 length equals 13 residues. V dropped 4 bases and J dropped 5 bases, with 12 bases sitting between them. This CDR3 reads CASSSRLQDEQYF. DNA for the CDR3: TGTGCCAGCAGCTCAAGATTACAAGACGAGCAGTACTTC.

V gene TRBV11-3 combines with J gene TRBJ2-5; D might be TRBD1 (6 bases). Germline lookup yields CDR1 SGHNT and CDR2 YENEEA. CDR3 length equals 13 residues. The V and J ends lost 5 bases and 4 bases respectively, with 11 bases between them. The CDR3 sequence: CASSPDRGETQYF. As DNA, the CDR3 is TGTGCCAGCAGCCCGGACAGAGGAGAGACCCAGTACTTC.

J is TRBJ1-1 and V is TRBV6-5; D not resolved. The CDR3 runs to 14 residues. The V gene's germline CDR1 is MNHEY and CDR2 SVGAGI. V was pared by 4 bases and J by 5 bases, with 14 bases between. The DNA of the CDR3 is TGTGCCAGCAGTTCCCTTACTGCCGGGACTGAAGCTTTCTTT. Translated, it gives CASSSLTAGTEAFF.

The V call is TRBV7-2, the J call TRBJ2-3; TRBD2 matches at 9 bases. The CDR3 runs 15 residues. Germline assignment: CDR1 SGHTA and CDR2 FQGNSA. Germline trimming cut 6 bases from V and 3 bases from J; bases unmatched to any gene: 7. The CDR3 DNA sequence: TGTGCCAGCAGACGTAGCGGGAGCAGTACAGATACGCAGTATTTT. Protein: CASRRSGSSTDTQYF. Full variable domain (rest looked up from reference TRBV7-2 and TRBJ2-3): GAGVSQSPSNKVTEKGKDVELRCDPISGHTALYWYRQSLGQGLEFLIYFQGNSAPDKSGLPSDRFSAERTGGSVSTLTIQRTQQEDSAVYLCASRRSGSSTDTQYFGPGTRLTVL.

The chain has TRBV19 and TRBJ1-2, with 11 bases matching TRBD1. V trimming: 8 bases; J trimming: 8 bases; junction bases outside the gene matches: 10. There are 14 residues in the CDR3. Germline CDR1 reads LNHDA; CDR2 reads SQIVND (reference sequence). The CDR3 coding sequence is TGTGCCAGTTCCGGGGACAGGGGGTTAAGAGGCTACACCTTC. This translates into CASSGDRGLRGYTF.